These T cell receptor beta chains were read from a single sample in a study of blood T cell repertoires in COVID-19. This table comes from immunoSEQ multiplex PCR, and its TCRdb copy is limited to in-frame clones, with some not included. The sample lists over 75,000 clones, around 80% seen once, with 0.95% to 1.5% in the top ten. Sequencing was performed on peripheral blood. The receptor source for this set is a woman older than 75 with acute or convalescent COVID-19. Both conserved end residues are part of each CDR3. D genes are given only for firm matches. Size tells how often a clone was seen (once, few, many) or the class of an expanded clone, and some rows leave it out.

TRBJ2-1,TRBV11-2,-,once,CASSLVGGVGEQFF,TGTGCCAGCAGCTTAGTGGGGGGTGTTGGCGAGCAGTTCTTC
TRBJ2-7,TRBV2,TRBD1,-,CASTLGTGAGEQYF,TGTGCCAGCACCCTTGGGACAGGGGCAGGGGAGCAGTACTTC
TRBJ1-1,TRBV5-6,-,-,CASSLARNTEAFF,TGTGCCAGCAGCTTGGCCAGAAACACTGAAGCTTTCTTT
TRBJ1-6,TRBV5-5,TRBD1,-,CASSLGTGGSPLHF,TGTGCCAGCAGCTTGGGGACAGGGGGTTCACCCCTCCACTTT
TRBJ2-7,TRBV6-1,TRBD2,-,CASSETSGSSYEQYF,TGTGCCAGCAGTGAGACTAGCGGGAGCTCCTACGAGCAGTACTTC
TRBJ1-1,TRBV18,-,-,CASSRPDSGNNTEAFF,TGTGCCAGCTCACGTCCCGATTCTGGCAACAACACTGAAGCTTTCTTT
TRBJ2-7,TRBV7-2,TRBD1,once,CASTLQPGQGGLEQYF,TGTGCCAGCACCCTCCAGCCGGGACAGGGGGGGCTGGAGCAGTACTTC
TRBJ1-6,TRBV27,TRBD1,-,CASRGPGQGNNSPLHF,TGTGCCAGCAGAGGTCCCGGACAGGGGAATAATTCACCCCTCCACTTT
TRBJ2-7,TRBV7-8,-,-,CASSLARYEQYF,TGTGCCAGCAGCTTAGCACGGTACGAGCAGTACTTC
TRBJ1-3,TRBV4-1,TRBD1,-,CASSPWTGGPSGNTIYF,TGCGCCAGCAGCCCGTGGACAGGGGGCCCCTCTGGAAACACCATATATTTT
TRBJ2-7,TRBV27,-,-,CASSLLAPEGAYEQYF,TGTGCCAGCAGTCTCCTCGCGCCCGAGGGCGCCTACGAGCAGTACTTC
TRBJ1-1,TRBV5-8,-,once,CASSLRQPLNTEAFF,TGTGCCAGCAGCCTCCGACAGCCCTTGAACACTGAAGCTTTCTTT
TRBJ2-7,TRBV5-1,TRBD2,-,CASIRGPGSGSEQYF,TGCGCCAGCATACGGGGTCCGGGGAGCGGGAGCGAGCAGTACTTC
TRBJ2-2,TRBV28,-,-,CASSLTGNTGELFF,TGTGCCAGCAGTTTGACGGGGAACACCGGGGAGCTGTTTTTT
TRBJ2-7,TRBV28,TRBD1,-,CASSLGTETYEQYF,TGTGCCAGCAGTTTAGGGACAGAGACCTACGAGCAGTACTTC
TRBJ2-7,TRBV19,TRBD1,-,CASSMGTGDYEQYF,TGTGCCAGTAGTATGGGGACAGGGGACTACGAGCAGTACTTC
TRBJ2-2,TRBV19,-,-,CASSLDRLGELFF,TGTGCCAGTAGTTTGGACAGACTCGGGGAGCTGTTTTTT